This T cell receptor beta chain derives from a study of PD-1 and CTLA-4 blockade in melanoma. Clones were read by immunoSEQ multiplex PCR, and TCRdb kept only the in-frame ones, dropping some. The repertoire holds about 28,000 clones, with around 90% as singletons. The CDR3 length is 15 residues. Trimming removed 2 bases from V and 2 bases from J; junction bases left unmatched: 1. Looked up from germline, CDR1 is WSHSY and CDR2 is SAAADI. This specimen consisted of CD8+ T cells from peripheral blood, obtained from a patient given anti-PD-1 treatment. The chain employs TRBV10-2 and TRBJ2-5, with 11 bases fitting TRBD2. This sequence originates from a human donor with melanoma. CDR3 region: CASSEIAGGQETQYF. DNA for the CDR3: TGCGCCAGCAGTGAGATAGCGGGAGGGCAAGAGACCCAGTACTTC.